The rows below give T cell receptor beta chains drawn from one sample of a study of blood T cell repertoires in COVID-19. Method: immunoSEQ multiplex PCR; TCRdb's copy keeps in-frame clones and lacks some. The sample shows roughly 100,000 clones, about four fifths of them seen only once. The sequenced material came from peripheral blood. The source of these receptors is a woman in her 70s with acute or convalescent COVID-19. Each CDR3 is given with its conserved first and last residue. D genes are given only for firm matches. Part of the rows lack a size; the others show once, few, many or a class for expanded clones.

cdr3_nt,cdr3_aa,v_call,clone_size,j_call,d_call
TGTGCCAGCAGCCCCGACGGACTAGCGGGGGGGGAAGAGACCCAGTACTTC,CASSPDGLAGGEETQYF,TRBV9,.,TRBJ2-5,TRBD2
TGTGCCAGCAGCATTCAATTACTAGCGGGGAACCAAGAGACCCAGTACTTC,CASSIQLLAGNQETQYF,TRBV7-8,.,TRBJ2-5,TRBD2
TGTGCCAGTAGTATAACAGGGGTGAACACTGAAGCTTTCTTT,CASSITGVNTEAFF,TRBV19,.,TRBJ1-1,TRBD1
TGCGCCAGCAGCCAAGATGAGGAGTATGGCTACACCTTC,CASSQDEEYGYTF,TRBV4-1,.,TRBJ1-2,.
TGTGCCAGTAGACGGACAGGGTCGGGCAATTCACCCCTCCACTTT,CASRRTGSGNSPLHF,TRBV19,.,TRBJ1-6,TRBD1
TGTGCCAGCAGGGGAGGAGGATACAATGAGCAGTTCTTC,CASRGGGYNEQFF,TRBV28,.,TRBJ2-1,.
TGTGCCACCAGTGATGTCACGGTCTCCTACAATGAGCAGTTCTTC,CATSDVTVSYNEQFF,TRBV24-1,few,TRBJ2-1,.
TGTGCCAGCAGCGCTACAGGGGTCAACTCTGGGGCCAACGTCCTGACTTTC,CASSATGVNSGANVLTF,TRBV7-8,.,TRBJ2-6,TRBD1
TGTGCCAGCTCACCACCGAGGACTAGCGGGAGGGGAGATACGCAGTATTTT,CASSPPRTSGRGDTQYF,TRBV18,few,TRBJ2-3,TRBD2
TGTGCCAGCAGTCCGATGGGGAGGAACACTGAAGCTTTCTTT,CASSPMGRNTEAFF,TRBV9,.,TRBJ1-1,.
TGTGCCAGCAGCTTAGGGACAGGCTACCAAGAGACCCAGTACTTC,CASSLGTGYQETQYF,TRBV7-2,.,TRBJ2-5,TRBD1
TGTGCCAGCTCTCCACGGGACAGGGTTCAGCCCCAGCATTTT,CASSPRDRVQPQHF,TRBV18,.,TRBJ1-5,TRBD1
TGTGCCAGCAGCCGACCAGGGGGCGATGGCTACACCTTC,CASSRPGGDGYTF,TRBV4-2,.,TRBJ1-2,TRBD1
TGTGCCAGCAGTTACGGTGGTGAGAAGACTGAAGCTTTCTTT,CASSYGGEKTEAFF,TRBV6-2/TRBV6-3,once,TRBJ1-1,.
TGTGCCAGCAGCCAACAGCCCCGGACACTCTACGAGCAGTACTTC,CASSQQPRTLYEQYF,TRBV3-1/TRBV3-2,.,TRBJ2-7,.
TGTGCCAGCAGCCAGGGACTAGCGGGAGTCTCCTACGAGCAGTACTTC,CASSQGLAGVSYEQYF,TRBV7-2,.,TRBJ2-7,TRBD2
TGTGCCAGCAGTGTAAATAGCGGGGCGGGCGAGACCCAGTACTTC,CASSVNSGAGETQYF,TRBV2,.,TRBJ2-5,TRBD2
TGTGCCAGCAGCTTCTTGGGACAGGGGGAAGCTTTCTTT,CASSFLGQGEAFF,TRBV11-3,.,TRBJ1-1,TRBD1
TGTGCCAGCAGCGCAGGGGGGCCCTATGGCTACACCTTC,CASSAGGPYGYTF,TRBV5-4,once,TRBJ1-2,TRBD1
TGCGCCAGCAGCGTGCAGTCTTACGAAGGGACTTTGCAGTACTTC,CASSVQSYEGTLQYF,TRBV5-1,.,TRBJ2-7,.
TGTGCCAGTAGTATAGATCCCTCTATGACAGATACGCAGTATTTT,CASSIDPSMTDTQYF,TRBV19,once,TRBJ2-3,.
TGTGCCAGCAGCTTCAGTAACACTGAAGCTTTCTTT,CASSFSNTEAFF,TRBV7-2,.,TRBJ1-1,.
TGCGCCAGCAGCCAAGTCGGGACAGGGAGTAATTCACCCCTCCACTTT,CASSQVGTGSNSPLHF,TRBV4-1,once,TRBJ1-6,TRBD1
TGTGCCAGCAGTGGGCTAGGGGCTCTAGCGGGACAGTTCTTC,CASSGLGALAGQFF,TRBV25-1,.,TRBJ2-1,TRBD2
TGTGCCAGCAGCTTGCAGTACCAGGGGGCATTCCAGTTCTTC,CASSLQYQGAFQFF,TRBV7-2,.,TRBJ2-1,TRBD1
TGTGCCAGCAGCCCGGGGGGGGCGCGGGAGACCCAGTACTTC,CASSPGGARETQYF,TRBV11-2,.,TRBJ2-5,TRBD2
TGTGCCAGCAGCGCCCTCTCCGACACTGAAGCTTTCTTT,CASSALSDTEAFF,TRBV9,.,TRBJ1-1,.
TGTGCCAGCAGCTTGGGGACTAGAGAGGAGACCCAGTACTTC,CASSLGTREETQYF,TRBV5-4,.,TRBJ2-5,TRBD2
TGTGCCAGTAGTCACCGGGACTTCGGAGACAATGAGCAGTTCTTC,CASSHRDFGDNEQFF,TRBV19,.,TRBJ2-1,.
TGTGCCAGCTCCGGGACAGGGGAAGGTCACTATGGCTACACCTTC,CASSGTGEGHYGYTF,TRBV28,.,TRBJ1-2,TRBD1
TGTGCCAGCAGTGAAGCACAGGGTCACCATCAGCCCCAGCATTTT,CASSEAQGHHQPQHF,TRBV2,few,TRBJ1-5,.
TGTGCCAGCAGCTTGGGGTCCGGCACTGAAGCTTTCTTT,CASSLGSGTEAFF,TRBV5-5,.,TRBJ1-1,.
TGCGCCAGCAGCTCTGGACAGGGATCCTACGAGCAGTACTTC,CASSSGQGSYEQYF,TRBV5-1,.,TRBJ2-7,TRBD1
TGTGCCAGCAGCGGAGATAAAACTGAAGCTTTCTTT,CASSGDKTEAFF,TRBV9,.,TRBJ1-1,.
TGTGCCAGCAGTCCCCTGACAGGGGTGGATCAGCCCCAGCATTTT,CASSPLTGVDQPQHF,TRBV28,once,TRBJ1-5,TRBD1
TGCGCCAGCAGCCAAGCCGGACTAGCGGACAATGAGCAGTTCTTC,CASSQAGLADNEQFF,TRBV4-3,.,TRBJ2-1,TRBD2
TGTGCCAGCAGTTACTCGACGGACAGTTTCTATGGCTACACCTTC,CASSYSTDSFYGYTF,TRBV6-2/TRBV6-3,few,TRBJ1-2,.
TGTGCCAGCAGTAATCCCCCAGGTTATGGCTACACCTTC,CASSNPPGYGYTF,TRBV6-5,.,TRBJ1-2,.
TGTGCCAGTTCCGGGACAGGGGGCTTAGGTGAGCAGTTCTTC,CASSGTGGLGEQFF,TRBV6-4,.,TRBJ2-1,TRBD1
TGTGCCAGCAGTGAAGTCAGGGGGCAGGTGACCCAGTACTTC,CASSEVRGQVTQYF,TRBV2,.,TRBJ2-5,TRBD1